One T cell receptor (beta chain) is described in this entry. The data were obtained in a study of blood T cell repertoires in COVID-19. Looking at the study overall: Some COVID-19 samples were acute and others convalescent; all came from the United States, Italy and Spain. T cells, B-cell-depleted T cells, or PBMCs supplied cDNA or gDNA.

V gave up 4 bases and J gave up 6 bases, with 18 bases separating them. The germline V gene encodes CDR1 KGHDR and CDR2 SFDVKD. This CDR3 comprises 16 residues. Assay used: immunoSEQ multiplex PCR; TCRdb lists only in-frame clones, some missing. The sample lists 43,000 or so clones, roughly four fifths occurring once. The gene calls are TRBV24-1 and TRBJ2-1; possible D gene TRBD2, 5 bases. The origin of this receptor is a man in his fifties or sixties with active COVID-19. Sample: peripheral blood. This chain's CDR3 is CATSEPSVASINEQFF. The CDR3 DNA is TGTGCCACCAGTGAGCCTTCGGTGGCTAGCATCAATGAGCAGTTCTTC.